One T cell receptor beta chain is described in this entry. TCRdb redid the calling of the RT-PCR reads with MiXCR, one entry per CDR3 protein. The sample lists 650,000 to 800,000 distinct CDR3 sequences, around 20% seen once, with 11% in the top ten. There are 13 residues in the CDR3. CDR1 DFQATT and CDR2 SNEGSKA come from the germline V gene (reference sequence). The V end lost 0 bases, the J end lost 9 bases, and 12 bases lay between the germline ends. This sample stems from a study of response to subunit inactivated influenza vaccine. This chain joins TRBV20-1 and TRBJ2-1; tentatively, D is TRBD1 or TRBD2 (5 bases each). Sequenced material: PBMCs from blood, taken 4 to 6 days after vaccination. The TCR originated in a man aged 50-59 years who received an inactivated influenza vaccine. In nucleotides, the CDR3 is TGCAGTGCTAGAGAGAGGGGACGGGGTGAGCAGTTCTTC. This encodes CSARERGRGEQFF.